The 20 T cell receptor beta chains below all came from one sample that was sequenced in a study of siplizumab effects on memory and regulatory T cells. Using immunoSEQ multiplex PCR, the repertoire was profiled, and TCRdb retains in-frame clones only, with some absent. The sample holds around 68,000 clones, around nine tenths seen once. The sequenced sample consisted of Tregs sorted from blood. The receptors come from a human donor in good health.

Turning to this clone: Within the sample, other DNA sequences also encode this same CDR3. The chain recombines TRBV5-1 with TRBJ1-1; maybe TRBD1 (6 bases). The V end lost 1 base, the J end lost 4 bases, and 8 bases lay between the germline ends. The germline gives CDR1 SGHRS, CDR2 YFSETQ. The CDR3 covers 13 residues. CDR3 region: CASSLLGGTEAFF. DNA for the CDR3: TGCGCCAGCAGCTTGCTAGGGGGCACTGAAGCTTTCTTT.

J is TRBJ2-7 and V is TRBV28; possible D gene TRBD1, 5 bases. Germline V gene data show CDR1 as MDHEN and CDR2 as SYDVKM. Trimming cost V 6 bases and J 2 bases, with 14 bases left between them. This CDR3 region has 14 residues. CDR3 coding DNA: TGTGCCAGCAGACCCCGACAGACCCCCTACGAGCAGTACTTC. Its protein product is CASRPRQTPYEQYF.

The rearrangement uses TRBV7-2 and TRBJ2-7; the D gene is possibly TRBD2 (5 bases). The ends were cut back, 1 base at V and 0 bases at J, with 13 bases in the middle. The CDR3 extends over 16 amino acids. Germline-derived CDR1 and CDR2 are SGHTA and FQGNSA. The CDR3 protein is CASSLVFSAGSYEQYF. CDR3 bases: TGTGCCAGCAGCTTAGTGTTTAGCGCCGGCTCCTACGAGCAGTACTTC.

The V call is TRBV28, the J call TRBJ2-5; no clear D gene. Germline-derived CDR1 and CDR2 are MDHEN and SYDVKM. This CDR3 spans 16 amino acids. Trimming left V 4 bases short and J 4 bases short, with 19 bases between. The CDR3 nucleotides are TGTGCCAGCAGTTCCCCCCCCGTGGTTGTATTAGAGACCCAGTACTTC. It specifies CASSSPPVVVLETQYF.

The gene calls are TRBV9 and TRBJ2-4; either TRBD1 or TRBD2 may supply D (5 bases each). V was clipped by 3 bases and J by 8 bases, with 18 bases between them. The CDR3 totals 15 residues. Per the germline V gene, CDR1 is SGDLS and CDR2 is YYNGEE. The CDR3 spells CASSARGVFSDIQYF. Written as DNA, the CDR3 is TGTGCCAGCAGCGCCCGAGGGGTATTTTCGGACATTCAGTACTTC.

The chain uses TRBV11-2 and TRBJ2-7, with a possible D match to TRBD2 (5 bases). Trimming left V 1 base short and J 2 bases short, with 18 bases between. This CDR3 is 17 amino acids long. The V gene's germline CDR1 is SGHAT and CDR2 FQNNGV. The CDR3 DNA sequence: TGTGCCAGCAGCTTAGTTTGGGGATTTAGCGAAACCTACGAGCAGTACTTC. This gives the protein CASSLVWGFSETYEQYF.

The chain links TRBV7-3 to TRBJ2-2; 9 bases are a match to TRBD2. V lost 1 base to trimming and J lost 7 bases; unmatched junction nucleotides: 4. Germline CDR1 reads SGHTA; CDR2 reads FQGTGA. The CDR3 has 15 residues. Here the CDR3 DNA reads TGTGCCAGCAGCTTAAACGGACTAGCGAGCGGGGAGCTGTTTTTT. Translating it yields CASSLNGLASGELFF.

This sequence joins TRBV20-1 and TRBJ1-2, with D uncertain. CDR3 length equals 11 residues. Between the trimmed V and J ends, which lost 3 bases and 6 bases, there was a span of 8 bases. CDR1 and CDR2 from the germline V gene are DFQATT and SNEGSKA (reference sequence). The CDR3 loop reads CSARGSDGYTF. The CDR3 bases are TGCAGTGCTAGGGGTAGTGATGGCTACACCTTC.

The V call is TRBV6-5, the J call TRBJ2-3; D perhaps matches TRBD2 (5 bases). This CDR3 region has 15 residues. Trimming took off 3 bases at V and 2 bases at J, with 12 bases between the two ends. CDR1 and CDR2 (germline): MNHEY, SVGAGI. CDR3 in amino acids: CASSYSRGSTDTQYF. The CDR3 DNA follows: TGTGCCAGCAGTTATTCTCGGGGATCCACAGATACGCAGTATTTT.

The CDR3 reads CATTPGLASTDTQYF. CDR3 nucleotide sequence: TGTGCCACCACCCCCGGACTAGCTTCCACAGATACGCAGTATTTT. J is TRBJ2-3 and V is TRBV6-5; 8 bases align to TRBD2. The germline CDR1 and CDR2 sequences are MNHEY and SVGAGI. The CDR3 spans 15 residues. Trimming at V came to 10 bases and at J to 2 bases, leaving 11 bases not matched to a gene.

This chain uses TRBV5-1 with TRBJ1-5; D not certain. CDR1 and CDR2 (germline): SGHRS, YFSETQ. Trimming stripped 0 bases from V and 5 bases from J, with 6 bases between. The CDR3 sequence is 13 residues long. The DNA for the CDR3 is TGCGCCAGCAGCTTGGCAGTGGATCAGCCCCAGCATTTT. Protein sequence: CASSLAVDQPQHF.

The chain has TRBV6-5 and TRBJ1-6; 8 nucleotides line up with TRBD1. With V trimmed by 5 bases and J by 9 bases, 9 bases remained unmatched. This CDR3 region has 15 residues. Germline V gives CDR1 MNHEY, CDR2 SVGAGI. CDR3: CASSNRGRGSSPLHF. CDR3 bases: TGTGCCAGCAGTAACAGGGGGAGAGGGAGTTCACCCCTCCACTTT.

This chain connects TRBV12-5 to TRBJ2-2, with D maybe TRBD1 (6 bases). Germline-derived CDR1 and CDR2 are LGHNT and FRNRAP. The CDR3 runs to 17 residues. The V gene lost 1 base and the J gene lost 5 bases, with 17 bases spanning the gap. CDR3 region: CASGLAPPGTNTGELFF. In DNA form, the CDR3 reads TGTGCTAGTGGTTTGGCCCCCCCCGGGACAAATACCGGGGAGCTGTTTTTT.

The genes are TRBV5-1 and TRBJ1-1, with D possibly TRBD1 on 6 matching bases. V shed 0 bases and J shed 1 base, with 10 bases lying between them. Looked up from germline, CDR1 is SGHRS and CDR2 is YFSETQ. The CDR3 length is 15 residues. The CDR3 DNA follows: TGCGCCAGCAGCTTGGTTCGGACAGCGAACACTGAAGCTTTCTTT. The encoded protein is CASSLVRTANTEAFF.

V gene TRBV11-3 combines with J gene TRBJ2-3, with D perhaps being TRBD1 or TRBD2 (5 bases each). CDR3 length: 20 amino acids. Per germline, CDR1 SGHNT and CDR2 YENEEA. V was trimmed by 2 bases and J by 6 bases, leaving 30 bases between them. The CDR3 region has the DNA TGTGCCAGCAGCTTAAGCTTCCACAGCGGCAGAGTTGGGGGTGTGGATACGCAGTATTTT. It translates to CASSLSFHSGRVGGVDTQYF.

The chain has TRBV30 and TRBJ1-5; maybe TRBD1 (5 bases). Trimming left V 3 bases short and J 6 bases short, with 15 bases between. Per germline, CDR1 GTSNPN and CDR2 SVGIG (reference sequence). This CDR3 is built from 14 residues. CDR3 region: CAWSGWQGVQPQHF. The DNA for the CDR3 is TGTGCCTGGAGCGGTTGGCAGGGAGTTCAGCCCCAGCATTTT.

This chain connects TRBV6-1 to TRBJ2-7, with TRBD2 identical over 8 bases. Unmatched junction bases numbered 10, after V lost 5 bases and J lost 7 bases. CDR3 length: 14 amino acids. Germline assignment: CDR1 MNHNS and CDR2 SASEGT. The CDR3 spells CASSPGLELREQYF. The CDR3 region has the DNA TGTGCCAGCAGTCCGGGACTAGAGTTGAGGGAGCAGTACTTC.

In DNA form, the CDR3 reads TGTGCCAGCAGTTTGGGAGTCATCACAGATACGCAGTATTTT. It codes for CASSLGVITDTQYF. The V gene is TRBV27, the J gene TRBJ2-3, with D maybe TRBD2 (5 bases). Germline V gene data show CDR1 as MNHEY and CDR2 as SMNVEV (reference sequence). Trimming left V 3 bases short and J 2 bases short, with 9 bases between. The CDR3 length is 14 residues.

This chain uses TRBV19 with TRBJ1-5; D gene unclear. The CDR3 extends over 14 amino acids. The germline V gene has CDR1 LNHDA and CDR2 SQIVND (reference sequence). Trimming removed 3 bases at V and 2 bases at J, with 8 bases between. DNA for the CDR3: TGTGCCAGTAGTATTGGGTGGGGCAATCAGCCCCAGCATTTT. Its protein product is CASSIGWGNQPQHF.

The chain joins TRBV30 to TRBJ1-2; 10 bases match TRBD1. This CDR3 has 13 amino acids. Looked up from germline, CDR1 is GTSNPN and CDR2 is SVGIG (reference sequence). The V gene end was trimmed by 1 base and the J gene end by 8 bases; junction bases not matched to a gene: 4. Here the CDR3 DNA reads TGTGCCTGGAGTGCGGACAGGGGGTACGGCTACACCTTC. The encoded protein is CAWSADRGYGYTF.